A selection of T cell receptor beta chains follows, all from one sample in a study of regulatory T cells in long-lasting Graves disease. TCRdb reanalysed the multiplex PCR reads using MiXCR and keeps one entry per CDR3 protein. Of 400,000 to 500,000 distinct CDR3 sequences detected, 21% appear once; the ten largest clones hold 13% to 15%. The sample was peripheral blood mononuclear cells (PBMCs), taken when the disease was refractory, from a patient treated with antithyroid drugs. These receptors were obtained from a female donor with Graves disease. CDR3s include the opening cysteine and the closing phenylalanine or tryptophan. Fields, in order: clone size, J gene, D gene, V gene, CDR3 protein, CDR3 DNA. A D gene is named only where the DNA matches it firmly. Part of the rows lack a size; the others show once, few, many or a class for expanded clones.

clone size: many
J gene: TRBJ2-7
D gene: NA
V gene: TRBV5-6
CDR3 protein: CASSRAGAPEQYF
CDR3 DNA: TGTGCCAGCAGCCGGGCGGGCGCTCCGGAGCAGTACTTC

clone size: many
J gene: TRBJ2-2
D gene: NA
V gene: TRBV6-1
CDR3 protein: CASRISGTGELFF
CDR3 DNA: TGTGCCAGCAGAATTAGCGGCACCGGGGAGCTGTTTTTT

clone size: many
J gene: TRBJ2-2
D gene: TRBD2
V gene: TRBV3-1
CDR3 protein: CASSWTSGKGGELFF
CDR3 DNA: TGTGCCAGCAGCTGGACTAGCGGGAAAGGCGGGGAGCTGTTTTTT

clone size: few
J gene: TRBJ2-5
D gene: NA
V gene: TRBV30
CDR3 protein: CAWSPPPSVQETQYF
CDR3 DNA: TGTGCCTGGAGCCCTCCCCCTAGCGTACAAGAGACCCAGTACTTC

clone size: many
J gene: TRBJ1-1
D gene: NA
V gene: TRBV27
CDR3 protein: CASSYREGTEAFF
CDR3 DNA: TGTGCCAGCAGTTACAGGGAGGGCACTGAAGCTTTCTTT

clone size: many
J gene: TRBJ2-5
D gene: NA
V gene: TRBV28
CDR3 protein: CASSLGAYRGGRSETQYF
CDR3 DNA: TGTGCCAGCAGTTTGGGAGCTTACAGGGGAGGTCGGTCGGAGACCCAGTACTTC

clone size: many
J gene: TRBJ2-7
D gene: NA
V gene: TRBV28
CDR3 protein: CASSRLINYEQYF
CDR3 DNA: TGTGCCAGCAGTAGGCTGATTAACTACGAGCAGTACTTC

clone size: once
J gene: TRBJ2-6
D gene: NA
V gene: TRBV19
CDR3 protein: CASSMGVGGANVLTF
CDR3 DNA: TGTGCCAGTAGTATGGGTGTCGGAGGGGCCAACGTCCTGACTTTC

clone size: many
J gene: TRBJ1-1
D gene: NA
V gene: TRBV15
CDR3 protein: CATSRESGENTEAFF
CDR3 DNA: TGTGCCACCAGCAGAGAGTCAGGGGAGAACACTGAAGCTTTCTTT

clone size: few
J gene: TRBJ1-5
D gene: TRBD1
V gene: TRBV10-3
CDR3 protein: CAISRDRDNQPQHF
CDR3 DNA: TGTGCCATCAGCCGGGACAGGGACAATCAGCCCCAGCATTTT

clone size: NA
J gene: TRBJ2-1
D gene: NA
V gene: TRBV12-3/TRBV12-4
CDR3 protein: CASSPLGDEQFF
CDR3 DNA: TGTGCCAGCAGTCCGCTGGGGGATGAGCAGTTCTTC

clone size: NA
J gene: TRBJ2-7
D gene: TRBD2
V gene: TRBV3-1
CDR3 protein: CAGSQDSSGKYEQYF
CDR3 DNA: TGTGCCGGCAGCCAAGATTCAAGCGGGAAGTACGAGCAGTACTTC

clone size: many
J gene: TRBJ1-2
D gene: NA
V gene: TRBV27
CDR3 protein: CASSPRGSAGYGYTF
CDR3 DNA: TGTGCCAGCAGTCCTAGGGGGAGCGCCGGCTATGGCTACACCTTC

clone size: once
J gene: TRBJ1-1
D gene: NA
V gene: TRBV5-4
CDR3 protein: CASSPQGKPQAFF
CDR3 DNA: TGTGCCAGCAGCCCCCAGGGGAAACCACAAGCTTTCTTT

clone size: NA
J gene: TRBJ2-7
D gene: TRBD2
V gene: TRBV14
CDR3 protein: CASSQDSGRINYEQYF
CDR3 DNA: TGTGCCAGCAGCCAAGATAGCGGGAGAATCAACTACGAGCAGTACTTC

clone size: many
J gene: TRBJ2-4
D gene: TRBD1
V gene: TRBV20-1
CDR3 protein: CSARDRGFLAKNIQYF
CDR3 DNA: TGCAGTGCTCGGGACAGGGGATTCTTAGCCAAAAACATTCAGTACTTC

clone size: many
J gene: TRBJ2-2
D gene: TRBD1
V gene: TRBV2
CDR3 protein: CASSGPGTANTGELFF
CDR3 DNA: TGTGCCAGCAGTGGACCAGGGACAGCGAACACCGGGGAGCTGTTTTTT

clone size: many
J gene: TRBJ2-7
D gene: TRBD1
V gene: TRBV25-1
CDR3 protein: CASSALDRVGDEQYF
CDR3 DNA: TGTGCCAGCAGTGCCCTAGACAGGGTGGGCGACGAGCAGTACTTC